The source of this T cell receptor beta chain is a study of OX40 agonist ivuxolimab in advanced cancers. Points from the study as a whole: CD4+ and CD8+ blood T cells expanded clonally by week 6 at 0.1 to 3.0 mg/kg. Not determined was the antigen specificity of the expanded peripheral T cells. Relative to CD4+, CD8+ T cells held more expanded clones on average.

Germline CDR1 SGHTA, CDR2 FQGNSA. V was shortened by 1 base and J by 7 bases, with 16 bases between the two germline ends. The length of the CDR3 is 16 residues. This clone was detected a few times. What it binds is unknown. Sequencing was performed with immunoSEQ multiplex PCR; in TCRdb, only in-frame clones are kept and a portion is missing. The sample consists of roughly 64,000 clones, roughly 82% of them appearing once. The study sampled blood at baseline, cycle 4 day 1, and cycle 7 day 1. V gene TRBV7-2 combines with J gene TRBJ1-4, with a possible D match to TRBD1 (5 bases). The sequence came from an adult with an advanced solid tumor such as melanoma, head and neck, liver or kidney cancer. Material: CD4+ or CD8+ T cells sorted from blood, obtained in a trial of the OX40 agonist ivuxolimab. The CDR3 nucleotides read TGTGCCAGCAGCTTAGAGGGCGGGGCACGCATTGAAAAACTGTTTTTT. It yields the protein CASSLEGGARIEKLFF.